These T cell receptor beta chains were read from a single sample in a study of T cells in Graves' hyperthyroidism and ophthalmopathy. A single record per CDR3 protein comes from TCRdb applying MiXCR to the multiplex PCR reads. The repertoire consists of around 520,000 distinct CDR3 sequences, with around an eighth occurring once and the leading ten covering around 17%. Sequenced input: blood. The receptors stem from a woman aged 18 to 35 with Graves' hyperthyroidism. CDR3s leave out the opening cysteine and the closing phenylalanine or tryptophan. Each record gives: V gene, J gene, CDR3 protein.

TRBV19,TRBJ2-2,ASSIAGALNTGELF
TRBV6-2/TRBV6-3,TRBJ2-3,ASSNASGRAADTQY
TRBV12-5,TRBJ2-3,ASGLFLWVRGALTDTQY
TRBV5-1,TRBJ2-1,ASSLILSGGYNEQF
TRBV30,TRBJ2-1,AWRVIPGDEQF
TRBV25-1,TRBJ1-1,ASSATQGAEAF
TRBV29-1,TRBJ1-1,SVELQVNTEAF
TRBV6-1,TRBJ1-1,ASSEWGQNTEAF
TRBV7-2,TRBJ1-1,ASIPPRGVRTEAF
TRBV18,TRBJ1-1,ASSPPWGRLEAF
TRBV30,TRBJ2-1,AWHSGRATNEQF
TRBV6-1,TRBJ2-1,ASRKDLHGQGKNEQF
TRBV10-3,TRBJ2-7,AIRGGEGSYEQY
TRBV24-1,TRBJ2-7,ATSGAENEQY
TRBV2,TRBJ2-3,ASRGSGITDTQY
TRBV3-1,TRBJ1-2,VSSQDQDTSGYT
TRBV5-6,TRBJ2-1,ASSLEASGIRRSYNEQF
TRBV12-3/TRBV12-4,TRBJ1-2,ASRVQGRGYGYT
TRBV24-1,TRBJ2-2,ATSWGYTGELF
TRBV30,TRBJ2-7,AWSINSYEQY
TRBV11-3,TRBJ2-7,ASSLRASSYEQY
TRBV12-3/TRBV12-4,TRBJ1-1,ASTHDTLVGAF
TRBV19,TRBJ1-2,ASSLRQGARYGYT
TRBV12-5,TRBJ1-5,ASGLGGGVDQPQH
TRBV6-2/TRBV6-3,TRBJ1-4,ASSPSPGSRGEKLF
TRBV9,TRBJ2-2,ASSVGSYGIGELF
TRBV20-1,TRBJ2-3,SAQSRGLEDTQY
TRBV4-1,TRBJ2-1,ASSQGFVRDRGRGEQF
TRBV5-5,TRBJ2-1,ASSAPGTSGYNEQF
TRBV10-3,TRBJ2-7,AISRGPSSYEQY
TRBV12-3/TRBV12-4,TRBJ1-5,ASSFRQNQPQH
TRBV7-9,TRBJ1-1,ASSPSGMDTEAF
TRBV5-1,TRBJ1-4,ASSPEATNEKLF
TRBV19,TRBJ1-1,ATSGRSNTEAF
TRBV12-5,TRBJ1-1,ASGKTSQGRNTEAF
TRBV20-1,TRBJ1-5,SARDGGQGRPSQH
TRBV10-3,TRBJ2-4,AISESEGAKNIQY
TRBV24-1,TRBJ1-3,ATSEGVLSGNTIY
TRBV12-5,TRBJ2-1,ASGSSRQAYNEQF
TRBV20-1,TRBJ2-1,SARTSGRSGNEQF
TRBV27,TRBJ1-1,ASQGSQNTEAF
TRBV7-3,TRBJ2-3,ASSFSGSNTDTQY
TRBV6-5,TRBJ2-2,ASSYGGLTPGELF
TRBV14,TRBJ2-1,ASSRYRTGNEQF
TRBV24-1,TRBJ2-1,ATSDPGLNNEQF
TRBV2,TRBJ1-5,ASSEQEQGAFQPQH
TRBV7-9,TRBJ2-1,ASSPPVGEYNEQF
TRBV11-3,TRBJ2-7,ASSSGRHLAYEQY
TRBV3-1,TRBJ1-2,ASSQDVRVGGYT
TRBV12-5,TRBJ2-1,ASGLTTDEQF
TRBV19,TRBJ1-1,ASSAPGTPNTEAF
TRBV10-2,TRBJ1-2,ASSNRKTSYGYT
TRBV16,TRBJ2-7,ASSRLTYEQY
TRBV6-1,TRBJ2-1,ASHTGRSYNEQF
TRBV5-1,TRBJ2-3,ASSGRDDTDTQY
TRBV3-1,TRBJ1-2,ASSPDRPPNYGYT
TRBV11-3,TRBJ2-1,ASSLDLGLAYNEQF
TRBV6-4,TRBJ1-1,ASSEGREADTEAF
TRBV7-8,TRBJ2-3,ASSPRLGSTDTQY
TRBV20-1,TRBJ1-1,SASDRDTEAF